This T cell receptor (beta chain) was recorded in a study of blood T cell repertoires in COVID-19. Sequenced by immunoSEQ multiplex PCR; TCRdb stores in-frame clones only, minus some. This sample yields around 170,000 clones, of which roughly 77% are seen a single time; 6% to 7.5% belongs to the top ten. V shed 5 bases, J shed 7 bases, and the junction held 5 bases outside the gene matches. The germline V gene encodes CDR1 LGHNT and CDR2 FRNRAP. This CDR3 is 13 amino acids long. This rearrangement joins TRBV12-5 to TRBJ2-1; TRBD1 matches at 7 bases. Sequenced input: peripheral blood. This sequence was found in a man between 70 and 80 years old with active or convalescent COVID-19. In DNA form, the CDR3 reads TGTGCTAGTGGTCAGAGGGGGCTGAATGAGCAGTTCTTC. It specifies CASGQRGLNEQFF.